Detailed here is one T cell receptor (beta chain). This CDR3 has 16 residues. Unmatched junction bases numbered 13, after V lost 6 bases and J lost 2 bases. The germline CDR1 and CDR2 sequences are MDHEN and SYDVKM. Per-sample yields of isolated PBMCs were at least 6 million. Through a sample-barcoded 5' primer and a J-beta primer mix, a second PCR was run for roughly 6 to 12 cycles. Each cDNA molecule carried a tag from a template-switch adaptor that contained 12 random nucleotides. One entry per CDR3 protein results from TCRdb running MiXCR on the 5' RACE reads. Here the sample spans 1.8 million or so distinct CDR3 sequences, around 40% being singletons. The source of the sample is a study of blood T cells in healthy people across ages.

Sequenced sample: blood. The origin of this receptor is a human donor in good health. The rearrangement joins TRBV28 to TRBJ2-7; 7 nucleotides align to TRBD2. In nucleotides, the CDR3 is TGTGCCAGCAGGGGGAGAGGAGCGGGGAGGCCCTACGAGCAGTACTTC. It is translated as CASRGRGAGRPYEQYF. The whole variable domain, filled in from reference TRBV28 and TRBJ2-7, reads DVKVTQSSRYLVKRTGEKVFLECVQDMDHENMFWYRQDPGLGLRLIYFSYDVKMKEKGDIPEGYSVSREKKERFSLILESASTNQTSMYLCASRGRGAGRPYEQYFGPGTRLTVT.